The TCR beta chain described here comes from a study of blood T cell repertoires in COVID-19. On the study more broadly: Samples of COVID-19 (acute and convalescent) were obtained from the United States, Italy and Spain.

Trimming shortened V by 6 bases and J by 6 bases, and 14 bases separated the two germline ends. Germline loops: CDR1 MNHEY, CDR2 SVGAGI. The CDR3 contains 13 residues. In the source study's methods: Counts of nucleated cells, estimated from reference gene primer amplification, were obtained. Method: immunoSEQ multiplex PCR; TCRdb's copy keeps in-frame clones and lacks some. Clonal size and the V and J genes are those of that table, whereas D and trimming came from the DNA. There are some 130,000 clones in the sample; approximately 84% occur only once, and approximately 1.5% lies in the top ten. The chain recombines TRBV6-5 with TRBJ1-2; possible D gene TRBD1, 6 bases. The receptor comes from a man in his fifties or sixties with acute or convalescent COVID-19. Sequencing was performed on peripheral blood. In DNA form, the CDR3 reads TGTGCCAGCAGCCGACAGGTTCAGGATGGCTACACCTTC. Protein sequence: CASSRQVQDGYTF.